This T cell receptor beta chain was sequenced during a study of technical replicates of blood from a few donors (dated by TCRdb to about 2017). Receptors were amplified or captured by the immunoSEQ multiplex PCR assay. This immuneACCESS table, as held by TCRdb, lists in-frame sequences with V and J called but not all clones. Of the missing ones, under half trace to an unresolved V gene in checked studies; the others have no known cause. For this sample the table gives about 59,000 clones, of which around 97% were detected only once. The ten largest clones add up to 0.19% of the sample. The germline V gene gives CDR1 as SGHRS and CDR2 as YFSETQ. Including cysteine and phenylalanine, the CDR3 has 11 amino acids. The entry retains the CDR3 DNA only, 33 bases that are in frame from base 1. V is clipped by 3 bases and J by 3 bases, and the sequence between their germline boundaries is 2 bases long. As regards this clone: Its antigen specificity is not known. There are no base qualities to consult, and no much larger clone falls within one base.

The V and J segments used are TRBV5-1 and TRBJ2-3; the D gene cannot be resolved reliably. The sequencing sample was made of T cells isolated from PBMCs. The source is a human donor in good health. The CDR3 sequence is CASSSTDTQYF. The bases read TGCGCCAGCAGCTCTACAGATACGCAGTATTTT.